These T cell receptor beta chains were read from a single sample in a study of CD8 T cells in ankylosing spondylitis. TCRdb reanalysed the 5' RACE reads using MiXCR and keeps one entry per CDR3 protein. The table includes approximately 440,000 distinct CDR3 sequences, 15% to 20% detected once. Sequenced: blood, either unsorted or a sorted T cell fraction (not recorded which). The origin of the receptors is a male donor with ankylosing spondylitis. The CDR3 runs from the conserved cysteine through the conserved F or W. The order of the fields is clone size, J gene, V gene, D gene, CDR3 DNA, CDR3 protein. D genes are given only for firm matches. The size entry is marked missing in some rows and otherwise reads once, few, many or a size class.

abundance: few; j_gene: TRBJ1-6; v_gene: TRBV18; d_gene: -; CDR3nt: TGTGCCAGCTCACGGAAATCAGCGGATGATTCACCCCTCCACTTT; CDR3aa: CASSRKSADDSPLHF
abundance: -; j_gene: TRBJ1-1; v_gene: TRBV4-3; d_gene: -; CDR3nt: TGCGCCAGCAGCCAAGCCCGGTCTTACACTGAAGCTTTCTTT; CDR3aa: CASSQARSYTEAFF
abundance: few; j_gene: TRBJ1-5; v_gene: TRBV6-1; d_gene: -; CDR3nt: TGTGCCAGCACCCTAGGACGGCCAAAGGGCAATCAGCCCCAGCATTTT; CDR3aa: CASTLGRPKGNQPQHF
abundance: few; j_gene: TRBJ2-7; v_gene: TRBV5-1; d_gene: TRBD1; CDR3nt: TGCGCCAGCAGCTTGGCGCCGGACAGGGGGCACGAGCAGTACTTC; CDR3aa: CASSLAPDRGHEQYF
abundance: few; j_gene: TRBJ2-7; v_gene: TRBV5-5; d_gene: -; CDR3nt: TGTGCCAGCAGCACCGGGCCCTCCTACGAGCAGTACTTC; CDR3aa: CASSTGPSYEQYF
abundance: -; j_gene: TRBJ1-5; v_gene: TRBV18; d_gene: TRBD1; CDR3nt: TGTGCCAGCTCAAGCGGACAGGGTGGAAGTCAGCCCCAGCATTTT; CDR3aa: CASSSGQGGSQPQHF
abundance: -; j_gene: TRBJ1-3; v_gene: TRBV11-2; d_gene: -; CDR3nt: TGTGCCAGCAGCTTAGATGGAGTCCCTGGAAACACCATATATTTT; CDR3aa: CASSLDGVPGNTIYF
abundance: many; j_gene: TRBJ2-1; v_gene: TRBV10-3; d_gene: -; CDR3nt: TGTGCCAGCTCTAGCGATATAAGCTCCTACAATGAGCAGTTCTTC; CDR3aa: CASSSDISSYNEQFF
abundance: -; j_gene: TRBJ1-5; v_gene: TRBV27; d_gene: -; CDR3nt: TGTGCCAGCAGTCTCAGACAGGTCAATCAGCCCCAGCATTTT; CDR3aa: CASSLRQVNQPQHF
abundance: few; j_gene: TRBJ1-3; v_gene: TRBV6-1; d_gene: TRBD1; CDR3nt: TGTGCCAGCAGTACCGGACAGGGAGCTGGAAACACCATATATTTT; CDR3aa: CASSTGQGAGNTIYF
abundance: -; j_gene: TRBJ2-3; v_gene: TRBV5-1; d_gene: -; CDR3nt: TGCGCCAGCTCAAGGAGGGAACTAGCCTCGGCAGATACGCAGTATTTT; CDR3aa: CASSRRELASADTQYF
abundance: few; j_gene: TRBJ2-7; v_gene: TRBV2; d_gene: -; CDR3nt: TGTGCCACAACAGGCCTAAAGTACGAGCAGTACTTC; CDR3aa: CATTGLKYEQYF
abundance: -; j_gene: TRBJ1-3; v_gene: TRBV14; d_gene: -; CDR3nt: TGTGCCAGCAGCCAACCAGGACAGAGCTCTGGAAACACCATATATTTT; CDR3aa: CASSQPGQSSGNTIYF
abundance: -; j_gene: TRBJ1-4; v_gene: TRBV19; d_gene: -; CDR3nt: TGTGCCACCTCCCCGGCCGGTACTAATGAAAAACTGTTTTTT; CDR3aa: CATSPAGTNEKLFF
abundance: -; j_gene: TRBJ2-5; v_gene: TRBV18; d_gene: -; CDR3nt: TGTGCCAGCTCCGTGGGAGTCGACGAGACCCAGTACTTC; CDR3aa: CASSVGVDETQYF
abundance: -; j_gene: TRBJ1-1; v_gene: TRBV20-1; d_gene: -; CDR3nt: TGCAGTGCCCCGCAGGGCACTCGAAACACTGAAGCTTTCTTT; CDR3aa: CSAPQGTRNTEAFF
abundance: -; j_gene: TRBJ2-5; v_gene: TRBV4-1; d_gene: -; CDR3nt: TGCGCCAGCAGCCAAGATCTTGGTAGGGTGGAGACCCAGTACTTC; CDR3aa: CASSQDLGRVETQYF
abundance: few; j_gene: TRBJ2-7; v_gene: TRBV12-3/TRBV12-4; d_gene: TRBD1; CDR3nt: TGTGCCAGCAGTCGTTCCGGGACAGTCTCCTACGAGCAGTACTTC; CDR3aa: CASSRSGTVSYEQYF
abundance: many; j_gene: TRBJ2-7; v_gene: TRBV12-3/TRBV12-4; d_gene: TRBD1; CDR3nt: TGTGCCAGCAGTATACAGGGGGCTAACGACGAGCAGTACTTC; CDR3aa: CASSIQGANDEQYF
abundance: few; j_gene: TRBJ2-3; v_gene: TRBV29-1; d_gene: TRBD2; CDR3nt: TGCAGCGTTGTGGTGCGGGAGAACACAGATACGCAGTATTTT; CDR3aa: CSVVVRENTDTQYF